This T cell receptor beta chain was observed in a study of blood T cell repertoires in COVID-19. Study information: The origin of the acute and convalescent COVID-19 samples was the United States, Italy and Spain.

CDR3 length equals 13 residues. V shed 3 bases and J shed 4 bases, with 7 bases lying between them. Germline V gene lookup returns CDR1 LGHNT and CDR2 FRNRAP. The table came from immunoSEQ multiplex PCR; TCRdb's copy has only in-frame clones and leaves some out. The sample includes some 500,000 clones, roughly nine tenths of them seen just once. This TCR was sampled from a woman aged 45-60 years with COVID-19, enrolled during active disease. The sequencing input was peripheral blood. V and J are TRBV12-5 and TRBJ1-3; D is uncertain. CDR3 nucleotides: TGTGCTAGTGGTTTAGAGGAGGGAAACACCATATATTTT. Amino acid sequence: CASGLEEGNTIYF.